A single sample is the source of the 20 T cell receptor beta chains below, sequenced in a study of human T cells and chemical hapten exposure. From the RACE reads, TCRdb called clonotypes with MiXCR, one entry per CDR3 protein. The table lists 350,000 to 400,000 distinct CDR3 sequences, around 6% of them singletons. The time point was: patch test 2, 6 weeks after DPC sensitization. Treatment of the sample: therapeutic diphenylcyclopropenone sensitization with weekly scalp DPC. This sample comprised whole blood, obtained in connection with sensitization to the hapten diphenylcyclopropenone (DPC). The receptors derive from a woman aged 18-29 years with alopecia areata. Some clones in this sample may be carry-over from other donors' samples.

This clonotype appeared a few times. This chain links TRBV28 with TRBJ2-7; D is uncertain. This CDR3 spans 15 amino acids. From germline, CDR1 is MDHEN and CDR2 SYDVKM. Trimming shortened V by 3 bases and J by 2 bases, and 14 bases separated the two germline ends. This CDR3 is CASSLARSGTYEQYF. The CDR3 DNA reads TGTGCCAGCAGTTTGGCTAGGTCGGGCACCTACGAGCAGTACTTC.

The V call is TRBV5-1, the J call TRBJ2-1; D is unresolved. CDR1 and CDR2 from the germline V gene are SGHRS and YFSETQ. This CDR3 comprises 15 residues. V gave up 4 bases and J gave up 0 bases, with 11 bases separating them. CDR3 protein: CASSVTASSYNEQFF. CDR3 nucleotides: TGCGCCAGCAGCGTTACGGCCAGCTCCTACAATGAGCAGTTCTTC.

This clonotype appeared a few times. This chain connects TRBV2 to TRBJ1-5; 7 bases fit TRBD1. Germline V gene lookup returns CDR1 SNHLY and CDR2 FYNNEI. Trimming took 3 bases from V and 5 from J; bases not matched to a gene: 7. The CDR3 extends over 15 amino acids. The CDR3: CASSDRDSRYQPQHF. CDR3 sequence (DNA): TGTGCCAGCAGTGACCGGGACAGTCGATATCAGCCCCAGCATTTT.

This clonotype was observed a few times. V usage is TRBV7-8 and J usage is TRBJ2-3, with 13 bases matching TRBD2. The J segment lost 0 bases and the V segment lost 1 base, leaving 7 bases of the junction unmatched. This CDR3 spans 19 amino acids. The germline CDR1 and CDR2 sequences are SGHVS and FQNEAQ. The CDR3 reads CASSLVRLAGGASTDTQYF. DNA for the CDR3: TGTGCCAGCAGCTTAGTGAGACTAGCGGGGGGTGCTAGCACAGATACGCAGTATTTT.

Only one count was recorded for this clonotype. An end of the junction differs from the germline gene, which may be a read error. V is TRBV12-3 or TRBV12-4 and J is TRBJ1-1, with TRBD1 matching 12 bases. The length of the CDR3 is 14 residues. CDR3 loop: CAGSVTGTGGDTFF. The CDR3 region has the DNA TGTGCCGGCAGTGTAACCGGGACAGGGGGCGATACTTTCTTT.

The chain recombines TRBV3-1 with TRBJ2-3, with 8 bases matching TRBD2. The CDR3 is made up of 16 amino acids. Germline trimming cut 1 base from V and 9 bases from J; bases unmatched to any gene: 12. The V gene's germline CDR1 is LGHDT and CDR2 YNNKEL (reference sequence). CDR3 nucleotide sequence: TGTGCCAGCAGCCAAGGGGATCTAGCGGGCCGGGCCACGCAGTATTTT. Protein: CASSQGDLAGRATQYF.

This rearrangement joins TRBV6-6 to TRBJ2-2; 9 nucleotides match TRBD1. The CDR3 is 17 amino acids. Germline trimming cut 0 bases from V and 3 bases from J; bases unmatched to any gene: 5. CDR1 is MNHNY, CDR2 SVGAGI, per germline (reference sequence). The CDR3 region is CASSYSSGTGYTGELFF. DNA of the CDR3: TGTGCCAGCAGTTACTCGTCCGGGACAGGGTACACCGGGGAGCTGTTTTTT.

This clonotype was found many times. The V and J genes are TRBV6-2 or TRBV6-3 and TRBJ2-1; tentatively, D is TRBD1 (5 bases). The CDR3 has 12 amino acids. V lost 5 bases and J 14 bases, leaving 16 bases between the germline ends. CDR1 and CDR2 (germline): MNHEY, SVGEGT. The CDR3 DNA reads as TGTGCCAGCAGTCAAGGGGTTCGTTTTGAGTTCTTC. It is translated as CASSQGVRFEFF.

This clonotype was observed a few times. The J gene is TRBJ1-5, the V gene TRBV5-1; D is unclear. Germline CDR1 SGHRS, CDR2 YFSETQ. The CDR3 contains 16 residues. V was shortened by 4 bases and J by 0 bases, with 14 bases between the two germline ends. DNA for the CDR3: TGCGCCAGCAGCGACGAGCCAAGTAATAGCAATCAGCCCCAGCATTTT. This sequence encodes CASSDEPSNSNQPQHF. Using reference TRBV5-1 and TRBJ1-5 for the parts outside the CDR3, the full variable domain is KAGVTQTPRYLIKTRGQQVTLSCSPISGHRSVSWYQQTPGQGLQFLFEYFSETQRNKGNFPGRFSGRQFSNSRSEMNVSTLELGDSALYLCASSDEPSNSNQPQHFGDGTRLSIL.

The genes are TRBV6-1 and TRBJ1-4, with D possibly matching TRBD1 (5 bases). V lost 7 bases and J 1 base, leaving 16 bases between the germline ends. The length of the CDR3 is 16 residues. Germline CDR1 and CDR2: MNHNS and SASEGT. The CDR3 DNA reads TGTGCCAGCAAGGGACCCACTACGAGAACTAATGAAAAACTGTTTTTT. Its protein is CASKGPTTRTNEKLFF.

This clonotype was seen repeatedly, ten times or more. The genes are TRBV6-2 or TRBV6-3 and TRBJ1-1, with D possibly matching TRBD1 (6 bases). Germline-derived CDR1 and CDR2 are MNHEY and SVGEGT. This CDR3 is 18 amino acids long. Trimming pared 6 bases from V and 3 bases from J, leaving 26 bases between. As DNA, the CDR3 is TGTGCCAGCAGGGAGCGGATAGCCAGGGGCTCCCCTCACACTGAAGCTTTCTTT. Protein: CASRERIARGSPHTEAFF.

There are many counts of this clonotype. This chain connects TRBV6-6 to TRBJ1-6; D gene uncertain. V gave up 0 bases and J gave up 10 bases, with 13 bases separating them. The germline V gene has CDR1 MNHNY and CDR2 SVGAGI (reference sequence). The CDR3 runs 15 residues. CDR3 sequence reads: CASSYSKAELSPLHF. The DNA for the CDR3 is TGTGCCAGCAGTTACTCTAAGGCAGAGTTATCACCCCTCCACTTT.

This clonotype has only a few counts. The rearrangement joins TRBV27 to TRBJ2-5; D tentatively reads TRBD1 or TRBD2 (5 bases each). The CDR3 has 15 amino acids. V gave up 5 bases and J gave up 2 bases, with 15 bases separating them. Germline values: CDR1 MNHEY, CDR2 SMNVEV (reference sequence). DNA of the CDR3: TGTGCCAGCAGTCCCCGGGACGGAAGGCAAGAGACCCAGTACTTC. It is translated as CASSPRDGRQETQYF.

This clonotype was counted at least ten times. The CDR3 region has the DNA TGCAGCGCCGAGCCCGGGACAGCCTCCTACAATGAGCAGTTCTTC. Amino acids: CSAEPGTASYNEQFF. The V and J genes are TRBV29-1 and TRBJ2-1; TRBD1 agrees at 7 bases. J was trimmed by 0 bases and V by 7 bases; bases with no gene match: 9. CDR1 SQVTM and CDR2 ANQGSEA come from the germline V gene. CDR3 length: 15 amino acids.

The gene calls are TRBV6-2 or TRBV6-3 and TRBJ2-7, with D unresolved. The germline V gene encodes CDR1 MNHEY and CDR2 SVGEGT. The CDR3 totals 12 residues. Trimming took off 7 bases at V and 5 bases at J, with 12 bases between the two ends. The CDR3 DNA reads TGTGCCAGCACCCAGGCCCCCGACGAGCAGTACTTC. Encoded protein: CASTQAPDEQYF.

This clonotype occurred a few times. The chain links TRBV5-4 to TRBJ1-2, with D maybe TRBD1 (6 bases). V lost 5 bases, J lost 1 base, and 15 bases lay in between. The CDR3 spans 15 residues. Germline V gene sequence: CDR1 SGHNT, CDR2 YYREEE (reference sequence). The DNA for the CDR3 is TGTGCCAGCAGTTCCGGACAGACCCATAACTATGGCTACACCTTC. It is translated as CASSSGQTHNYGYTF.

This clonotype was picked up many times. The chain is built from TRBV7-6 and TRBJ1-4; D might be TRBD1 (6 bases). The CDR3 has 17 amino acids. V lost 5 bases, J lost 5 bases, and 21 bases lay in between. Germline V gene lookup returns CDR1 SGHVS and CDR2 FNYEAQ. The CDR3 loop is CASSPRDLDSSNEKLFF. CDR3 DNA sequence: TGTGCCAGCAGCCCGCGAGACCTGGACAGCTCAAATGAAAAACTGTTTTTT.

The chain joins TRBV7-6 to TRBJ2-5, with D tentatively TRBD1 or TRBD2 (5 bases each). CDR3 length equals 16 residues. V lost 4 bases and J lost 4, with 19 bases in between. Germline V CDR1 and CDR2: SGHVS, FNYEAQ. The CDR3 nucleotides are TGTGCCAGCAGCTCCCTCTTTGGTCAGGGAGCAGAGACCCAGTACTTC. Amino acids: CASSSLFGQGAETQYF.

The CDR3 nucleotides read TGTGCCATCAGGAACAGGGACACTGAAGCTTTCTTT. Its translation: CAIRNRDTEAFF. The J gene is TRBJ1-1, the V gene TRBV10-3, with a possible D match to TRBD1 (6 bases). Trimming stripped 6 bases from V and 3 bases from J, with 8 bases between. The germline gives CDR1 ENHRY, CDR2 SYGVKD. The CDR3 runs to 12 residues.

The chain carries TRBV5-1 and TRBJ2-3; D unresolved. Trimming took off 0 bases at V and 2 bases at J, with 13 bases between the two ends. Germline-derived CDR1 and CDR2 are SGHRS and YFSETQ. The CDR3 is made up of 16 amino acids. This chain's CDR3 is CASSLGQVGFTDTQYF. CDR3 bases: TGCGCCAGCAGCTTGGGGCAGGTGGGATTCACAGATACGCAGTATTTT. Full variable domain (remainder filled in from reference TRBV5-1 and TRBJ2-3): KAGVTQTPRYLIKTRGQQVTLSCSPISGHRSVSWYQQTPGQGLQFLFEYFSETQRNKGNFPGRFSGRQFSNSRSEMNVSTLELGDSALYLCASSLGQVGFTDTQYFGPGTRLTVL.